This T cell receptor beta chain was sequenced for a study of sequential checkpoint blockade in melanoma. Looking at the study overall: First-line arms were nivolumab then ipilimumab, or the reverse, randomized 1:1. Both treatment sequences were followed by maintenance nivolumab.

Unmatched junction bases numbered 4, after V lost 8 bases and J lost 7 bases. In germline, CDR1 is LGHNT, CDR2 FRNRAP. The CDR3 consists of 12 residues. Described treatment: randomized to nivolumab then ipilimumab (arm A) or the reverse (arm B). Libraries were prepared by immunoSEQ multiplex PCR; TCRdb keeps only in-frame clonotypes and omits some of them. The repertoire holds tens of thousands of clones, with around two thirds as singletons. Specimen: CD8+ T cells sorted from blood (inferred from file names), collected from a patient given nivolumab and ipilimumab in sequence. This TCR was recovered from a human donor with melanoma. The chain is built from TRBV12-5 and TRBJ2-2, with TRBD2 identical over 7 bases. The CDR3 is CASTSVIGELFF. In nucleotides, the CDR3 is TGTGCTAGTACTAGCGTAATCGGGGAGCTGTTTTTT.